Shown below are 25 T cell receptor beta chains from a single sample sequenced in a study of CD8 T cells in Susac syndrome. Random hexamers were used to reverse transcribe about 0.45 to 1 ug of RNA. TCRdb reprocessed the immunoSEQ multiplex PCR reads via MiXCR and lists one record per CDR3 protein. The sample includes around 200,000 distinct CDR3 sequences, around 95% seen only once; the top ten take approximately 0.098%. The source material was CD4+ T cells from PBMCs. All receptors come from a human donor with Susac syndrome.

In its sample, this clonotype was seen once. J is TRBJ2-5 and V is TRBV9; 12 positions match TRBD1. The CDR3 sequence is 18 residues long. V trimming: 4 bases; J trimming: 4 bases; junction bases outside the gene matches: 14. From germline, CDR1 is SGDLS and CDR2 YYNGEE. CDR3 bases: TGTGCCAGCAGCACCGGGACAGGGGGCATCCCTTATCGAGAGACCCAGTACTTC. This encodes CASSTGTGGIPYRETQYF.

V is TRBV11-1 and J is TRBJ1-2; TRBD1 is a possible D gene (5 bases). V was pared by 3 bases and J by 8 bases, with 7 bases between. The CDR3 spans 11 residues. CDR1 is SGHAT, CDR2 FQDESV, per germline (reference sequence). The chain's CDR3 is CASSFGTGYTF. The CDR3 region has the DNA TGTGCCAGCAGCTTCGGGACCGGCTACACCTTC.

For the CDR3, the DNA is TGCAGCGTTGGTGGCCATGCCTACAATGAGCAGTTCTTC. This sequence encodes CSVGGHAYNEQFF. V gene TRBV29-1 combines with J gene TRBJ2-1; D not resolved. There are 13 residues in the CDR3. V was trimmed by 4 bases and J by 2 bases, leaving 9 bases between them. Germline loops: CDR1 SQVTM, CDR2 ANQGSEA.

The chain carries TRBV27 and TRBJ1-4; D is unresolved. From germline, CDR1 is MNHEY and CDR2 SMNVEV (reference sequence). The V gene lost 6 bases and the J gene lost 11 bases, with 16 bases spanning the gap. This CDR3 has 13 amino acids. The CDR3 loop is CASSPVLERKLFF. The CDR3 bases are TGTGCCAGCAGCCCTGTCCTGGAGAGGAAACTGTTTTTT.

CDR3 sequence (DNA): TGTGCCAGCTCGCCCCTCCGACAGGGTGGGGACGAGCAGTACTTC. This translates into CASSPLRQGGDEQYF. This sequence joins TRBV18 and TRBJ2-7; TRBD1 matches 7 bases. In germline, CDR1 is KGHSH, CDR2 LQKENI. Unmatched junction bases numbered 13, after V lost 6 bases and J lost 5 bases. The CDR3 is 15 residues long.

In its sample, this clonotype was seen once. The J gene is TRBJ1-4, the V gene TRBV5-1, with D possibly being TRBD1 (6 bases). Trimming took 5 bases from V and 3 from J, leaving 11 bases between them. CDR3 size: 14 residues. Looked up from germline, CDR1 is SGHRS and CDR2 is YFSETQ. CDR3 bases: TGCGCCAGCAGGCCCGGACAGTCTAATGAAAAACTGTTTTTT. This sequence encodes CASRPGQSNEKLFF.

This chain joins TRBV5-1 and TRBJ2-1; 11 bases match TRBD2. After removal of 0 bases from V and 3 bases from J, the junction contained 5 bases not matched to a gene. CDR1 SGHRS and CDR2 YFSETQ come from the germline V gene. This CDR3 spans 17 amino acids. CDR3 bases: TGCGCCAGCAGCTTGGCGCTAGCGGGGGGCCTCTACAATGAGCAGTTCTTC. Encoded protein: CASSLALAGGLYNEQFF. Drawing the rest from reference TRBV5-1 and TRBJ2-1, the complete variable domain is KAGVTQTPRYLIKTRGQQVTLSCSPISGHRSVSWYQQTPGQGLQFLFEYFSETQRNKGNFPGRFSGRQFSNSRSEMNVSTLELGDSALYLCASSLALAGGLYNEQFFGPGTRLTVL.

In DNA, the CDR3 is TGTGCCAGCAGCCAAGGTTTGAGGGCCGCTTTCTTT. This gives the protein CASSQGLRAAFF. The J gene is TRBJ1-1, the V gene TRBV3-1; D call uncertain. The V gene lost 1 base and the J gene lost 11 bases, with 11 bases spanning the gap. From germline, CDR1 is LGHDT and CDR2 YNNKEL (reference sequence). The CDR3 is made up of 12 amino acids.

The chain employs TRBV12-3 or TRBV12-4 and TRBJ1-6; D gene unclear. This CDR3 is built from 14 residues. The germline V and J ends were trimmed by 9 bases and 0 bases, with 9 bases remaining between them. This CDR3 reads CASGLSSYNSPLHF. The CDR3 DNA is TGTGCCAGTGGACTGAGCTCCTATAATTCACCCCTCCACTTT.

J is TRBJ2-4 and V is TRBV7-2, with 14 bases lining up with TRBD2. This CDR3 spans 13 amino acids. Losses at the gene ends were 9 bases for V and 12 bases for J; bases not matched to a gene: 7. The germline gives CDR1 SGHTA, CDR2 FQGNSA. CDR3 loop: CASTTSGGASQYF. For the CDR3, the DNA is TGTGCCAGTACGACTAGCGGGGGGGCCAGTCAGTACTTC.

The gene calls are TRBV12-3 or TRBV12-4 and TRBJ2-3, with TRBD2 identical over 8 bases. The CDR3 totals 15 residues. V was clipped by 6 bases and J by 3 bases; unmatched bases: 8. The CDR3 reads CASRTGTGGTDTQYF. CDR3 coding DNA: TGTGCCAGCAGGACCGGGACGGGGGGGACAGATACGCAGTATTTT.

The chain links TRBV6-5 to TRBJ2-5; D remains unclear. There are 13 residues in the CDR3. The germline V gene has CDR1 MNHEY and CDR2 SVGAGI. The ends were cut back, 5 bases at V and 5 bases at J, with 12 bases in the middle. The CDR3 region is CASSTTRTETQYF. The CDR3 region has the DNA TGTGCCAGCAGTACCACGAGGACCGAGACCCAGTACTTC.

This clonotype was seen only once. The chain uses TRBV5-6 and TRBJ1-2; D not resolved. Looked up from germline, CDR1 is SGHDT and CDR2 is YYEEEE. This CDR3 has 11 residues. The ends were cut back, 2 bases at V and 7 bases at J, with 6 bases in the middle. The CDR3, as DNA: TGTGCCAGCAGCTTCCGGGCTGGCTACACCTTC. Translating gives CASSFRAGYTF.

This chain uses TRBV27 with TRBJ1-5; maybe TRBD1 (6 bases). V was pared by 7 bases and J by 5 bases, with 12 bases between. CDR1 and CDR2 (germline): MNHEY, SMNVEV (reference sequence). This CDR3 spans 13 amino acids. CDR3 residues: CASTDRPDQPQHF. The CDR3 DNA follows: TGTGCCAGCACCGACAGGCCGGATCAGCCCCAGCATTTT.

The rearrangement joins TRBV9 to TRBJ2-7, with D hard to call. Trimming pared 0 bases from V and 3 bases from J, leaving 10 bases between. Germline loops: CDR1 SGDLS, CDR2 YYNGEE. This CDR3 contains 14 residues. The CDR3 DNA reads as TGTGCCAGCAGCGTAGCTTGGGATGGCTACGAGCAGTACTTC. Translating gives CASSVAWDGYEQYF.

The rearrangement joins TRBV5-1 to TRBJ1-2, with D perhaps matching TRBD1 (5 bases). The CDR3 is made up of 14 amino acids. V dropped 4 bases and J dropped 4 bases, with 14 bases sitting between them. The germline gives CDR1 SGHRS, CDR2 YFSETQ. The CDR3 bases are TGCGCCAGCAGCCGGGACGGGACGGCCTATGGCTACACCTTC. This translates into CASSRDGTAYGYTF.

The chain joins TRBV6-5 to TRBJ2-1, with TRBD2 matching over 9 bases. J was trimmed by 2 bases and V by 4 bases; bases with no gene match: 3. The CDR3 totals 15 residues. From germline, CDR1 is MNHEY and CDR2 SVGAGI. The CDR3 DNA is TGTGCCAGCAGTTTCATAGCGGGGGCCTACAATGAGCAGTTCTTC. Translated: CASSFIAGAYNEQFF.

The chain employs TRBV11-2 and TRBJ2-7; TRBD2 matches 9 bases. The germline CDR1 and CDR2 sequences are SGHAT and FQNNGV. V lost 2 bases to trimming and J lost 5 bases; unmatched junction nucleotides: 7. This CDR3 has 15 amino acids. The CDR3 bases are TGTGCCAGCAGCTTATACGGGCGGGGGGGCCACGAGCAGTACTTC. As protein: CASSLYGRGGHEQYF.

CDR3 in amino acids: CASRGGGAGGYTF. CDR3 nucleotides: TGTGCCAGCAGGGGAGGGGGCGCCGGTGGCTACACCTTC. The V and J genes are TRBV5-4 and TRBJ1-2; 7 bases align to TRBD1. Germline CDR1 reads SGHNT; CDR2 reads YYREEE (reference sequence). CDR3 size: 13 residues. The ends lost 5 bases at V and 7 bases at J; junction bases unmatched: 8. The complete variable domain, with remaining parts taken from reference TRBV5-4 and TRBJ1-2, reads ETGVTQSPTHLIKTRGQQVTLRCSSQSGHNTVSWYQQALGQGPQFIFQYYREEENGRGNFPPRFSGLQFPNYSSELNVNALELDDSALYLCASRGGGAGGYTFGSGTRLTVV.

The rearrangement links TRBV6-5 to TRBJ2-7, with 7 bases matching TRBD2. V was pared by 6 bases and J by 6 bases, with 14 bases of the junction left unmatched. CDR3 length: 15 residues. Looked up from germline, CDR1 is MNHEY and CDR2 is SVGAGI. CDR3 DNA sequence: TGTGCCAGCAGCCCCGGACTAGTTTCTTTCTCCGAGCAGTACTTC. Its protein product is CASSPGLVSFSEQYF.

This clonotype was observed once. This chain joins TRBV5-6 and TRBJ2-3, with unresolved D. CDR3 length: 16 residues. The V end lost 4 bases, the J end lost 0 bases, and 15 bases lay between the germline ends. Germline CDR1 SGHDT, CDR2 YYEEEE. In DNA form, the CDR3 reads TGTGCCAGCAGCCTTTTTCGCGGTGCTAGCACAGATACGCAGTATTTT. Protein sequence: CASSLFRGASTDTQYF.

Here the CDR3 DNA reads TGTGCCTGGACCCTTATACAGAGGAACTATGGCTACACCTTC. Protein sequence: CAWTLIQRNYGYTF. The gene calls are TRBV30 and TRBJ1-2; unclear D gene. This CDR3 region has 14 residues. Germline assignment: CDR1 GTSNPN and CDR2 SVGIG (reference sequence). Trimming took off 4 bases at V and 2 bases at J, with 14 bases between the two ends.

V gene TRBV25-1 combines with J gene TRBJ2-5; perhaps TRBD2 as D (5 bases). V was pared by 4 bases and J by 4 bases, with 16 bases between. CDR1 is MGHDK, CDR2 SYGVNS, per germline. This CDR3 spans 15 amino acids. Here the CDR3 reads CASSAPGWRIETQYF. The CDR3 nucleotides are TGTGCCAGCAGTGCTCCGGGGTGGCGGATAGAGACCCAGTACTTC.

This chain joins TRBV4-1 and TRBJ2-3, with 7 nucleotides matching TRBD2. V dropped 4 bases and J dropped 2; count of bases not matched to a gene: 12. The CDR3 length is 17 residues. The germline V gene encodes CDR1 MGHRA and CDR2 YSYEKL. DNA for the CDR3: TGCGCCAGCAGCCGCCCCACCGCGGCGGGAGACACAGATACGCAGTATTTT. This encodes CASSRPTAAGDTDTQYF.

This chain joins TRBV5-6 and TRBJ1-5; the match to TRBD1 covers 8 bases. CDR1 SGHDT and CDR2 YYEEEE come from the germline V gene. The CDR3 consists of 15 residues. With V trimmed by 4 bases and J by 2 bases, 5 bases remained unmatched. CDR3 residues: CASSTQGVGNQPQHF. The CDR3 DNA reads TGTGCCAGCAGCACACAGGGGGTCGGCAATCAGCCCCAGCATTTT. The full variable domain, its missing parts supplied by reference TRBV5-6 and TRBJ1-5, is DAGVTQSPTHLIKTRGQQVTLRCSPKSGHDTVSWYQQALGQGPQFIFQYYEEEERQRGNFPDRFSGHQFPNYSSELNVNALLLGDSALYLCASSTQGVGNQPQHFGDGTRLSIL.